This T cell receptor (beta chain) was found in a study of blood T cell repertoires in COVID-19. Study summary: Material from acute and convalescent COVID-19 was sourced from the United States, Italy and Spain. Sources were T cells, B-cell-depleted T cells, or PBMCs; the material itself was cDNA or gDNA.

Authors' analysis steps: From reference gene primer amplification, estimates of nucleated cell counts were derived. Clones were read by immunoSEQ multiplex PCR, and TCRdb kept only the in-frame ones, dropping some. V and J calls plus clone size are reproduced from that table; the DNA served to infer D and trimming. The data hold under 150,000 clones, with around 83% observed a single time. CDR1 is KGHSH and CDR2 is LQKENI in the germline V gene. The CDR3 loop spans 13 amino acids. The V and J ends lost 6 bases and 3 bases respectively, with 11 bases between them. Sequencing used peripheral blood. This chain links TRBV18 with TRBJ1-1; a possible D gene is TRBD1 (6 bases). This TCR derives from an elderly man with active or convalescent COVID-19. The CDR3 protein is CASSPNRDTEAFF. CDR3 nucleotide sequence: TGTGCCAGCTCGCCAAACAGGGACACTGAAGCTTTCTTT.